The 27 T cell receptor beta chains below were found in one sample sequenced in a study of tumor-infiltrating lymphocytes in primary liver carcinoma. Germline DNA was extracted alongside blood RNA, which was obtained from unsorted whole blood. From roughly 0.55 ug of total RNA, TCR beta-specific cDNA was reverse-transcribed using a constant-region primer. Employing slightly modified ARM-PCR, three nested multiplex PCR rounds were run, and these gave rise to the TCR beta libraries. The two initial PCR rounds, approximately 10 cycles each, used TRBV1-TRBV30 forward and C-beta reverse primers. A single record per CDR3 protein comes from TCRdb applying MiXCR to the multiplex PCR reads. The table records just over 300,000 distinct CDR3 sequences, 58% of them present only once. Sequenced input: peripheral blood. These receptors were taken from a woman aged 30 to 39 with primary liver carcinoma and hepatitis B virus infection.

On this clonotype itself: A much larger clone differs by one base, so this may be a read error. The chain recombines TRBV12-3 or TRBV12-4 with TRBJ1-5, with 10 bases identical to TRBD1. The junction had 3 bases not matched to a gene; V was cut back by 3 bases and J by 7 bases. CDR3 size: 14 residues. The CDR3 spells CASSLEDRGQPQHF. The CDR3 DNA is TGTGCCAGCAGTTTGGAGGACAGGGGGCAGCCCCAGCATTTT.

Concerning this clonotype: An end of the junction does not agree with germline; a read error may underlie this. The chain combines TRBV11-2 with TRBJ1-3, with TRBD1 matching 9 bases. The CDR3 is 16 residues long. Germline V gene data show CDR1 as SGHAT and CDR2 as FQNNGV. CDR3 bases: TGCGCCAGCATGAAACAGGGGGCTACAGGAGGAAACACCATATATTTT. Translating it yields CASMKQGATGGNTIYF.

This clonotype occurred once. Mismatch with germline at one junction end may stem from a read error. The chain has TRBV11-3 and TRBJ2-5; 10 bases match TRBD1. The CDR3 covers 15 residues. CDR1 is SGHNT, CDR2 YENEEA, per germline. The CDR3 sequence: CISSYSTGGVETQCF. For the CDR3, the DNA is TGTATCAGCAGCTACTCGACAGGGGGCGTAGAGACCCAGTGCTTC. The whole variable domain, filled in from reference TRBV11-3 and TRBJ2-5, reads EAGVVQSPRYKIIEKKQPVAFWCNPISGHNTLYWYLQNLGQGPELLIRYENEEAVDDSQLPKDRFSAERLKGVDSTLKIQPAELGDSAVYLCISSYSTGGVETQCFGPGTRLLVL.

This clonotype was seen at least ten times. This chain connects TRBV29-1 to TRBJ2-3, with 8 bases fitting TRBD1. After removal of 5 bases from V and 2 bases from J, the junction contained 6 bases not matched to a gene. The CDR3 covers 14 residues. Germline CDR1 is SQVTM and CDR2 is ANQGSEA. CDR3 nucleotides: TGCAGCGTTAATATCAGGGGGCTCACAGATACGCAGTATTTT. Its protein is CSVNIRGLTDTQYF.

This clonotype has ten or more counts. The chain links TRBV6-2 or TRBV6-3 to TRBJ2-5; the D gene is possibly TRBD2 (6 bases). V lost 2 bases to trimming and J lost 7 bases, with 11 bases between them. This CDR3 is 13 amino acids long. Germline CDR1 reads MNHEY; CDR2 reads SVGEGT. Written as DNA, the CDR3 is TGTGCCAGCAGTTACGGGACTCCGGGGACCCAGTACTTC. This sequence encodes CASSYGTPGTQYF.

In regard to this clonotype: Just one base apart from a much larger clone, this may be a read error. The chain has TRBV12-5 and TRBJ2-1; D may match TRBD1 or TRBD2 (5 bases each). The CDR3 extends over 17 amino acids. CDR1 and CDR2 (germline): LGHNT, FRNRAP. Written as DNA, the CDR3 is TGTACTAGTGGTTTGGTAGTGGGGCCCGGGTCCACCAATGAGCAGTTCTTC. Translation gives CTSGLVVGPGSTNEQFF.

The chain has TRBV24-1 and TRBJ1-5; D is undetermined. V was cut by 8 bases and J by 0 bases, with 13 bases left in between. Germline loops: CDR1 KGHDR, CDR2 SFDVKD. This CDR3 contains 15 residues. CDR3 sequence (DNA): TGTGCCACCAAGGAAAGATCCTTTAGCAATCAGCCCCAGCATTTT. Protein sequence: CATKERSFSNQPQHF.

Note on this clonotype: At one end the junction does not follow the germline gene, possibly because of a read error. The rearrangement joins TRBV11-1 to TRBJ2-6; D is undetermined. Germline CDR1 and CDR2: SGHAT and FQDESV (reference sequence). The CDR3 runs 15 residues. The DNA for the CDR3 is TGTGCCAGCAGCTCAAGGCTCTCTGGGACCAACGTCCTGACTTTC. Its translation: CASSSRLSGTNVLTF.

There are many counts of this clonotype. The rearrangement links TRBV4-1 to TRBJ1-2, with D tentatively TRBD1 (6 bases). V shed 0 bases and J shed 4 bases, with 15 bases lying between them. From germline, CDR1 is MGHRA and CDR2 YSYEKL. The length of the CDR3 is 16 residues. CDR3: CASSQDVGQILYGYTF. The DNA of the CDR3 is TGCGCCAGCAGCCAAGATGTCGGACAGATCCTCTATGGCTACACCTTC.

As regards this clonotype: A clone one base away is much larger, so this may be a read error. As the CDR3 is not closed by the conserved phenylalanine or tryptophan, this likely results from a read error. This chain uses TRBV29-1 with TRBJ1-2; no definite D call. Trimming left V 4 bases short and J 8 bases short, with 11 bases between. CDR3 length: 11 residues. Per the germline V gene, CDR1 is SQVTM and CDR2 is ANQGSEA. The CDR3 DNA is TGCAGCGTTGTTCAGCAGTACGGCTACACCATC. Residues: CSVVQQYGYTI.

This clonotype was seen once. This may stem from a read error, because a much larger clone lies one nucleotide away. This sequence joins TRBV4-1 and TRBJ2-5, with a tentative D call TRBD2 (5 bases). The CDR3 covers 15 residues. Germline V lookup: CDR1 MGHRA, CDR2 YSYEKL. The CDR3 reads CANSQDRGRQETQYF. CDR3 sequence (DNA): TGCGCCAACAGCCAAGATCGGGGTAGACAAGAGACCCAGTACTTC.

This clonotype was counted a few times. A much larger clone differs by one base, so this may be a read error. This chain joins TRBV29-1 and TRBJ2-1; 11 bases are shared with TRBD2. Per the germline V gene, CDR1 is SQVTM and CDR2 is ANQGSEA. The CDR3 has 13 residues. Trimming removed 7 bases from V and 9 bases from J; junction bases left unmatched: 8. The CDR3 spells CSATLAGVIEQFF. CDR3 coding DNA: TGCAGCGCCACACTAGCGGGAGTAATTGAGCAGTTCTTC.

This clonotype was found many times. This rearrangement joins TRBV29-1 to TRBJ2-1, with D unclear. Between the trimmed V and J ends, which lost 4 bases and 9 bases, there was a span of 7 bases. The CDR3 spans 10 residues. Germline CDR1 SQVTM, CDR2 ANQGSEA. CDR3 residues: CSVGGGEQFF. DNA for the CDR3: TGCAGCGTTGGTGGTGGTGAGCAGTTCTTC.

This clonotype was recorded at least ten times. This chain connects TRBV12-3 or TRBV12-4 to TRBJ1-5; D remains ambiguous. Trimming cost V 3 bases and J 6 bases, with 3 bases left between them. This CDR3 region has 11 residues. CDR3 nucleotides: TGTGCCAGCAGTTTGGGTCAGCCCCAGCATTTT. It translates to CASSLGQPQHF.

DNA for the CDR3: TGTGCCAGTAGTATAGGGACAGATTACGAGCAGTACTTC. This translates into CASSIGTDYEQYF. This chain connects TRBV19 to TRBJ2-7; weak D call: TRBD1 (6 bases). The V end was cut by 1 base, the J end by 4 bases, with 8 bases between. Germline values: CDR1 LNHDA, CDR2 SQIVND (reference sequence). The CDR3 spans 13 residues.

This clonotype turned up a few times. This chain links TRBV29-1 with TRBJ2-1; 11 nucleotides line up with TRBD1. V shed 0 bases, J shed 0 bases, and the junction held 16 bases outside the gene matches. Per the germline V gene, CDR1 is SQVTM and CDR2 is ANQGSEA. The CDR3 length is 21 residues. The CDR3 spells CSVEDQRRDRGGLHSYNEQFF. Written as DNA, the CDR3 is TGCAGCGTTGAAGATCAGAGAAGGGACAGGGGGGGTTTACACTCCTACAATGAGCAGTTCTTC.

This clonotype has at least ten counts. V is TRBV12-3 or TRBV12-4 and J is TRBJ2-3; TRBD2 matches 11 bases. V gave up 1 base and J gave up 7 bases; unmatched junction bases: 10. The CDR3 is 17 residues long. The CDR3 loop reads CASSLGGTSGGGHTQYF. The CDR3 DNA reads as TGTGCCAGCAGTTTAGGGGGAACTAGCGGGGGTGGACATACGCAGTATTTT.

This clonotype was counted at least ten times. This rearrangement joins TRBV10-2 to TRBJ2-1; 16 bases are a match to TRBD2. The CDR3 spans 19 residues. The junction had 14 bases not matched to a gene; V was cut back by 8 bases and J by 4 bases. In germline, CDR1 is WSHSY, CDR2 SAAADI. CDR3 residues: CASGSGTSGRGLGYNEQFF. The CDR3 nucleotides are TGCGCCAGCGGTTCCGGGACTAGCGGGAGGGGTCTGGGTTACAATGAGCAGTTCTTC.

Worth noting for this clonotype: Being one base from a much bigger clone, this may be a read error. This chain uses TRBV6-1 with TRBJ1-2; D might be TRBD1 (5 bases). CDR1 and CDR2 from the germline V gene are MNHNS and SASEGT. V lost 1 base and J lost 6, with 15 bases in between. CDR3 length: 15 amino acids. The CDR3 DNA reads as TGTGCCAGCAGTGAAGGAAGAGGGGAGAACCATGGCTACACCTTC. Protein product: CASSEGRGENHGYTF.

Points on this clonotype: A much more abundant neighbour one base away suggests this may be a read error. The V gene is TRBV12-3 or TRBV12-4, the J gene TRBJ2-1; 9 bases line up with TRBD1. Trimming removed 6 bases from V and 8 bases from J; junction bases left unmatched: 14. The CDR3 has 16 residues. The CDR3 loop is CASRFELGTGRDEQFF. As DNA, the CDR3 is TGTGCCAGCAGATTCGAGTTAGGGACAGGGCGCGATGAGCAGTTCTTC.

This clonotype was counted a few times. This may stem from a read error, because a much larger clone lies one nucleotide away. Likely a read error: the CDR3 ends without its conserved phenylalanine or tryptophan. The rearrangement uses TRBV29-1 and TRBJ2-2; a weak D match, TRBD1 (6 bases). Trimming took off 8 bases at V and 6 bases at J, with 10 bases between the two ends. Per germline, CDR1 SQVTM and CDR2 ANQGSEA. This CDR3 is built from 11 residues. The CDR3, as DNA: TGCAGCATCAGGGGCGCCGGGGAGCTGTTTTCT. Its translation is CSIRGAGELFS.

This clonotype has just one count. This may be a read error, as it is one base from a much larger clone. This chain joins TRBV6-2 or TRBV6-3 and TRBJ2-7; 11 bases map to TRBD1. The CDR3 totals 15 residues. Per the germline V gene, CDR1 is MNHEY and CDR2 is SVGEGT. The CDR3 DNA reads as TGTACCAGCAGTGCACCGGGACAGGGGGGCTACGAGCAGTACTTC. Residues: CTSSAPGQGGYEQYF.

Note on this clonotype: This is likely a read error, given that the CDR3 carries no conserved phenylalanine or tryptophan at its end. In DNA, the CDR3 is TGTGCCAGCAGCTTCCCAGGTTACAATGAGCAGTTCTTG. This translates into CASSFPGYNEQFL. This chain uses TRBV11-2 with TRBJ2-1; D is undetermined. Germline CDR1 SGHAT, CDR2 FQNNGV. With 3 bases removed from V and 4 bases from J, the gap between germline ends came to 7 bases. CDR3 length: 13 residues.

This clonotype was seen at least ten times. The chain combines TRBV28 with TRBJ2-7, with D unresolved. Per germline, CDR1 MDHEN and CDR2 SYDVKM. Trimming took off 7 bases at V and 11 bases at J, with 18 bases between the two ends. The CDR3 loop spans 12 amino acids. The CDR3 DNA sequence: TGTGCCAGCACCGCCGGACCTAAACAGAAGTACTTC. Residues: CASTAGPKQKYF.

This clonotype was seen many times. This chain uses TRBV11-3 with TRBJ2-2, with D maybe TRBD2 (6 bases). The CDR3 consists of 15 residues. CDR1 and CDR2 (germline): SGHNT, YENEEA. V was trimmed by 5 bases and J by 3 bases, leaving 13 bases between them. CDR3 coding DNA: TGTGCCAGCAGCGGTGAGAGCGGGTACACCGGGGAGCTGTTTTTT. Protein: CASSGESGYTGELFF.

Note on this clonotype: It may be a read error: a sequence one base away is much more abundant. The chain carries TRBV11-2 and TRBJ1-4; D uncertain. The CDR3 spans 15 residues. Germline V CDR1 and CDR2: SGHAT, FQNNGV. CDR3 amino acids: CASSFSVTTNGKLFF. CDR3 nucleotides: TGTGCCAGCAGCTTCTCTGTAACGACGAATGGAAAACTGTTTTTT.

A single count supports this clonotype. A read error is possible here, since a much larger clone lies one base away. CDR3 coding DNA: TGTGCCAGCAGCCAAGTGGGACTAGCGGGCTACTACGAGCAGTACTTC. It yields the protein CASSQVGLAGYYEQYF. This chain uses TRBV4-2 with TRBJ2-7, with 12 positions matching TRBD2. The CDR3 loop spans 16 amino acids. J was trimmed by 3 bases and V by 1 base; bases with no gene match: 4. CDR1 and CDR2 from the germline V gene are LGHNA and YNFKEQ.